This TCR beta chain was captured in a study of post-analysis software for immune sequencing data. In the study overall: Relapsing-remitting, secondary progressive and progressive-relapsing forms made up the multiple sclerosis disease courses.

As regards this clonotype: Antigen specificity is unknown.

Unique-molecular-identifier-tagged TCR beta cDNA libraries were used. Each CDR3 protein gets one entry after TCRdb re-called the PCR reads with MiXCR. The repertoire consists of about 380,000 distinct CDR3 sequences, with approximately 33% occurring once and the leading ten covering 10% to 15%. Study-wide findings and caveats: Controls had significantly higher normalized Chao1 diversity than multiple sclerosis patients. Samples prepared in the same batch strongly co-clustered by F measure. Controls had lower frequencies than patients of five TRBV segments, which included TRBV5-6, TRBV5-1 and TRBV20-1.

Trimming left V 0 bases short and J 6 bases short, with 18 bases between. Germline CDR1 is LGHNA and CDR2 is YNFKEQ. CDR3 length equals 17 residues. The sequenced material came from blood. V gene TRBV4-2 combines with J gene TRBJ2-4; D gene ambiguous. This sequence was found in a girl aged 5-17 years with multiple sclerosis. The CDR3 nucleotides read TGTGCCAGCAGCCAAGATTCTAACCCGACCGCAGGAAACATTCAGTACTTC. This gives the protein CASSQDSNPTAGNIQYF.